This entry features one T cell receptor (beta chain) sequence. Its antigen specificity is not known. Base qualities are not recorded, but no much larger clone differs from it by a single base. The library relied on the immunoSEQ multiplex PCR assay. Here the immuneACCESS table is served through TCRdb, limited to in-frame sequences with V and J called. Missing clones are a known gap in these copies; in checked studies unresolved V genes cover under half, and the rest lacks a known reason. The sample table lists some 79,000 clones, 75% to 95% of them with a count of one. Approximately 0.47% of the sample is in the top ten clones. This record comes from a study of T cell changes during pregnancy in multiple sclerosis (dated by TCRdb to about 2019). With respect to the entire study: In women with multiple sclerosis, the researchers looked at how the T cell repertoire shifted as pregnancy progressed.

CDR1 and CDR2 are drawn from the germline V gene: SNHLY, FYNNEI. V gives up 8 bases and J gives up 7 bases, and the segment between their germline ends measures 26 bases. The CDR3 has 16 amino acids, counting the end cysteine and phenylalanine. The kept DNA is CDR3 alone, 48 bases in frame from the first base. The rearranged segments are TRBV2 and TRBJ2-5; a confident D gene designation cannot be given. The TCR originated in a female donor with multiple sclerosis, enrolled in a pregnancy study. The source material was CD4+ T cells from peripheral blood mononuclear cells, sampled in the second trimester of pregnancy. The CDR3 here reads CASYGFLLGLDGTQYF. The sequence in DNA is TGTGCCAGCTACGGTTTCCTACTGGGCTTAGATGGGACCCAGTACTTC.